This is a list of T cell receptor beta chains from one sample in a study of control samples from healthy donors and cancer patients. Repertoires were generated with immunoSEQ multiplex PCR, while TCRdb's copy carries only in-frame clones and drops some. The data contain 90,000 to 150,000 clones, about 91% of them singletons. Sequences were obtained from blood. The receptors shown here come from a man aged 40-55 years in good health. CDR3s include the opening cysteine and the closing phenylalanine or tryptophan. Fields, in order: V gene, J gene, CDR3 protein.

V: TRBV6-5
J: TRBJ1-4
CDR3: CASCRTTNEKLFF

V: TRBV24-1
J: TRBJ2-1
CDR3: CATSDLGRDNEQFF

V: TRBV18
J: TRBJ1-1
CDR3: CASSPGTGSTEAFF

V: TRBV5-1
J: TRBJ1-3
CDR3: CASSMTGNTIYF

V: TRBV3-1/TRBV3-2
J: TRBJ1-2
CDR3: CASSQSSGQGASGYTF

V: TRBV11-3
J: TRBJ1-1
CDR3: CASKSQGMNTEAFF

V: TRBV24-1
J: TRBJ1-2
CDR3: CATSDAGRNYGYTF

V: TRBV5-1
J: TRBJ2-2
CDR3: CASSLGASGNTGELFF

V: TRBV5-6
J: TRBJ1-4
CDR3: CASSLDGAGEKLFF

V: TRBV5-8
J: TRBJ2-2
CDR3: CASSLVQGNTGELFF

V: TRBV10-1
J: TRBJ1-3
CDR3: CASSVNRGAPGNTIYF

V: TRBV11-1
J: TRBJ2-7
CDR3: CASSLGWGGNSYEQYF

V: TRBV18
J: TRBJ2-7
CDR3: CASSMGQLSYEQYF

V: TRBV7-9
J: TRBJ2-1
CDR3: CASSPGGGEQFF

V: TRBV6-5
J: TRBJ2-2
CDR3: CASSYFQYTGELFF

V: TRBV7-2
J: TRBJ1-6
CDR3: CASSVQGLDNSPLHF

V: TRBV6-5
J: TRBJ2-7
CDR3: CASSYSRGTYEQYF

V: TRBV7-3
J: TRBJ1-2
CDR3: CASSLTPVVGAYGYTF

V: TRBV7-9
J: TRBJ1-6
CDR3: CASSLELYGDSPLHF

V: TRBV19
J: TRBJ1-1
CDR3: CASSRWTENTEAFF

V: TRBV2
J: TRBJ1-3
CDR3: CASSVQGSSGNTIYF

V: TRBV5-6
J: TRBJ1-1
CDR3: CASTAGGWRTEAFF

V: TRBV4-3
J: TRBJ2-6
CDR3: CASSQEGGLSGANVLTF

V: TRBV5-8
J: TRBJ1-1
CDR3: CASSFTGIPSAFF